In its sample, the clone carrying this TCR beta chain was seen a few times. As yet, its antigen is unknown. These data belong to a study of sequential checkpoint blockade in melanoma. Background on the study: Arm A got nivolumab then ipilimumab; arm B the reverse, 1:1.

Study-wide results and limits: Pretreatment TIL clonality tracked with response in the nivolumab-first arm.

Germline CDR1 MNHGY, CDR2 SAAAGT. The CDR3 extends over 15 amino acids. Trimming removed 0 bases at V and 4 bases at J, with 12 bases between. Documented treatment: randomized to nivolumab then ipilimumab (arm A) or the reverse (arm B). Assay used: immunoSEQ multiplex PCR; TCRdb lists only in-frame clones, some missing. The sample gives nearly 5,500 clones, 18% of which show up once; roughly 8.6% is in the top ten. The sample was tumor tissue (inferred from file names), taken from a patient given nivolumab and ipilimumab in sequence. The rearrangement joins TRBV6-8 to TRBJ1-1; the D gene is possibly TRBD1 (6 bases). The TCR was taken from a human donor with melanoma. CDR3 sequence (DNA): TGTGCCAGCAGTTACTCGTACAGGGCTGGCACTGAAGCTTTCTTT. Its translation: CASSYSYRAGTEAFF.